The next 9 T cell receptor beta chains were all read from a single sample in a study of OX40 agonist ivuxolimab in advanced cancers. This table comes from immunoSEQ multiplex PCR, and its TCRdb copy is limited to in-frame clones, with some not included. The table lists tens of thousands of clones, roughly nine tenths of them singletons. The specimen was CD4+ or CD8+ T cells sorted from blood, collected in a trial of the OX40 agonist ivuxolimab. Source of these receptors: an adult with an advanced solid tumor such as melanoma, head and neck, liver or kidney cancer.

CDR3 in amino acids: CASSPVFPRVSGANVLTF. The CDR3 bases are TGTGCCAGCTCACCCGTCTTCCCCAGAGTCTCTGGGGCCAACGTCCTGACTTTC. The chain carries TRBV18 and TRBJ2-6; D uncertain. V lost 3 bases and J 0 bases, leaving 15 bases between the germline ends. This CDR3 spans 18 amino acids. CDR1 KGHSH and CDR2 LQKENI come from the germline V gene.

The rearrangement uses TRBV28 and TRBJ2-5, with a weak D call TRBD2 (5 bases). Per the germline V gene, CDR1 is MDHEN and CDR2 is SYDVKM. The CDR3 runs 11 residues. V lost 10 bases to trimming and J lost 6 bases, with 12 bases between them. The CDR3 sequence: CAIEGVKTQYF. CDR3 nucleotide sequence: TGTGCCATTGAGGGAGTCAAGACCCAGTACTTC.

The chain's CDR3 is CAWSVQGNEEKLFF. The CDR3 DNA reads TGTGCCTGGAGTGTACAAGGGAACGAAGAAAAACTGTTTTTT. The rearrangement uses TRBV30 and TRBJ1-4; no clear D. CDR3 length: 14 residues. V was cut by 0 bases and J by 8 bases, with 13 bases left in between. From germline, CDR1 is GTSNPN and CDR2 SVGIG (reference sequence). Looking up the rest from reference TRBV30 and TRBJ1-4 gives the full variable domain: SQTIHQWPATLVQPVGSPLSLECTVEGTSNPNLYWYRQAAGRGLQLLFYSVGIGQISSEVPQNLSASRPQDRQFILSSKKLLLSDSGFYLCAWSVQGNEEKLFFGSGTQLSVL.

The chain links TRBV2 to TRBJ1-5, with a tentative D call TRBD1 (6 bases). Germline V lookup: CDR1 SNHLY, CDR2 FYNNEI. Trimming left V 0 bases short and J 6 bases short, with 12 bases between. The CDR3 contains 15 residues. As DNA, the CDR3 is TGTGCCAGCAGTGAAGCAGTGCCAGGGGTTCAGCCCCAGCATTTT. It translates to CASSEAVPGVQPQHF.

This chain uses TRBV7-9 with TRBJ2-3, with 10 bases fitting TRBD2. The CDR3 is made up of 15 amino acids. The germline gives CDR1 SEHNR, CDR2 FQNEAQ (reference sequence). V dropped 5 bases and J dropped 1; count of bases not matched to a gene: 3. CDR3 sequence (DNA): TGTGCCAGCAGCCGTGGACTAGCGGGCACAGATACGCAGTATTTT. Protein product: CASSRGLAGTDTQYF.

V is TRBV19 and J is TRBJ1-1, with 7 bases fitting TRBD1. CDR1 is LNHDA, CDR2 SQIVND, per germline (reference sequence). V gave up 9 bases and J gave up 0 bases; unmatched junction bases: 7. The CDR3 is 14 residues long. The CDR3 nucleotides read TGTGCCAGCAAGGGACAGCCCTTGAACACTGAAGCTTTCTTT. Translating it yields CASKGQPLNTEAFF.

The chain carries TRBV4-1 and TRBJ1-2; 10 bases fit TRBD1. Per germline, CDR1 MGHRA and CDR2 YSYEKL. V lost 1 base and J lost 8; bases outside the gene matches: 4. This CDR3 region has 14 residues. In DNA form, the CDR3 reads TGCGCCAGCAGCCAAGGACAGGGGGCGAGGGGCTACACCTTC. It encodes CASSQGQGARGYTF.

The chain couples TRBV7-9 to TRBJ2-3; TRBD2 aligns across 9 bases. The V gene's germline CDR1 is SEHNR and CDR2 FQNEAQ (reference sequence). Trimming at V came to 5 bases and at J to 0 bases, leaving 3 bases not matched to a gene. The CDR3 extends over 15 amino acids. The CDR3 loop is CASSLGLASTDTQYF. CDR3 DNA: TGTGCCAGCAGCCTAGGACTAGCGAGCACAGATACGCAGTATTTT. Based on the CDR3 plus reference TRBV7-9 and TRBJ2-3, the full variable domain is DTGVSQNPRHKITKRGQNVTFRCDPISEHNRLYWYRQTLGQGPEFLTYFQNEAQLEKSRLLSDRFSAERPKGSFSTLEIQRTEQGDSAMYLCASSLGLASTDTQYFGPGTRLTVL.

The J gene is TRBJ1-1, the V gene TRBV19; D gene uncertain. There are 12 residues in the CDR3. Trimming shortened V by 10 bases and J by 11 bases, and 20 bases separated the two germline ends. Germline values: CDR1 LNHDA, CDR2 SQIVND (reference sequence). CDR3 sequence: CATGYSDMAAFF. CDR3 sequence (DNA): TGTGCCACCGGTTATAGTGATATGGCGGCTTTCTTT.